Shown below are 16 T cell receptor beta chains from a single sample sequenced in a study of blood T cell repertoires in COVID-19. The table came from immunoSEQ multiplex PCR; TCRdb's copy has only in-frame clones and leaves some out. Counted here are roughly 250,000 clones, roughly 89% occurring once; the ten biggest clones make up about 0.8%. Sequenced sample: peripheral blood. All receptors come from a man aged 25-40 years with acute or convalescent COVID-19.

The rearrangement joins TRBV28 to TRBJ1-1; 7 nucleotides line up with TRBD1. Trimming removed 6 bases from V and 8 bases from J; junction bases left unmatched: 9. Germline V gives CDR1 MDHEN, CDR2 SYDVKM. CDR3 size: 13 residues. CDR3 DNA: TGTGCCAGCAGATCCACAGGGGTTCCCGAAGCTTTCTTT. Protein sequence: CASRSTGVPEAFF.

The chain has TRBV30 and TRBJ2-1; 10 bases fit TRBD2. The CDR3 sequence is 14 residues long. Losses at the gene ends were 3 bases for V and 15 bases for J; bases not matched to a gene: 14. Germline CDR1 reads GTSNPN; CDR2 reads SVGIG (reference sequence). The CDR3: CAWRLAGGPSLRFF. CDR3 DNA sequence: TGTGCCTGGAGATTAGCGGGAGGCCCCAGTTTGCGGTTCTTC.

The CDR3 nucleotides are TGTGCCAGCAGTTTACCTCCACCTGCAGGGGAAGACTATGGCTACACCTTC. The encoded protein is CASSLPPPAGEDYGYTF. This chain uses TRBV28 with TRBJ1-2, with D perhaps matching TRBD1 (6 bases). V dropped 2 bases and J dropped 3 bases, with 19 bases sitting between them. The V gene's germline CDR1 is MDHEN and CDR2 SYDVKM. The CDR3 is 17 amino acids.

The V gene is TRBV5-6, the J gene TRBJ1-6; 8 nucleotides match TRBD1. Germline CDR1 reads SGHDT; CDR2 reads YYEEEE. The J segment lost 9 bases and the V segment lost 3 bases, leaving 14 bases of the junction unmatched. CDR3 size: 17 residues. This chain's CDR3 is CASSSQGATRLTSPLHF. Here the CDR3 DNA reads TGTGCCAGCAGCTCTCAGGGGGCAACGAGGTTGACTTCACCCCTCCACTTT.

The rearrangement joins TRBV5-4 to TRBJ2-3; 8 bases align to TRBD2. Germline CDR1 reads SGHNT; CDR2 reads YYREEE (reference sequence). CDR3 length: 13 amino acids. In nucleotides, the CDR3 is TGTGCAGCGGGGCGGGGGGGCACAGATACGCAGTATTTT. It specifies CAAGRGGTDTQYF.

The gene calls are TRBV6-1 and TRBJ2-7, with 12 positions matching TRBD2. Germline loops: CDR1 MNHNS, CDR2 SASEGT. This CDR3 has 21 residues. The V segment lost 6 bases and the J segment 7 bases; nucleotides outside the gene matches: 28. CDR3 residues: CASREPPLTSGRRWLLQEQYF. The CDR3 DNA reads TGTGCCAGCAGAGAACCGCCCTTGACTAGCGGGAGAAGATGGTTACTCCAGGAGCAGTACTTC.

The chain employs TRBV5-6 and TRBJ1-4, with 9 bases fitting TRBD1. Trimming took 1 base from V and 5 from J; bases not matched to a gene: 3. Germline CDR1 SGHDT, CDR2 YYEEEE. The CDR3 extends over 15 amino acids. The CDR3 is CASSLRGQGNEKLFF. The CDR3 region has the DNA TGTGCCAGCAGCTTGAGGGGACAGGGAAATGAAAAACTGTTTTTT.

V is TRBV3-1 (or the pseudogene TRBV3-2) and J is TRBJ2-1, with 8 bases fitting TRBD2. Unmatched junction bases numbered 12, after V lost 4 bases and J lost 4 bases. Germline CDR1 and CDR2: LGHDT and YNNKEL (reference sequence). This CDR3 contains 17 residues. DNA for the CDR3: TGTGCCAGCAGCCGTGGCGGGGGGCAAGGTAATTACAATGAGCAGTTCTTC. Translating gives CASSRGGGQGNYNEQFF.

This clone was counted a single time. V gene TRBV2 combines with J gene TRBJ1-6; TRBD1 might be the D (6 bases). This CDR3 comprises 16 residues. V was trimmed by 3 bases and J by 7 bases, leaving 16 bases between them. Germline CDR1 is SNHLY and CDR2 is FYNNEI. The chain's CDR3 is CASSERGGVANSPLHF. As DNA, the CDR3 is TGTGCCAGCAGTGAGAGGGGGGGAGTAGCAAATTCACCCCTCCACTTT.

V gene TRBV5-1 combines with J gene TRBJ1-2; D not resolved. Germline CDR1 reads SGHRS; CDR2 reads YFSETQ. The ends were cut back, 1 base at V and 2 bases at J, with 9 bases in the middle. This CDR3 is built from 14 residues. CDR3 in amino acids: CASSLQETNYGYTF. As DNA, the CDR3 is TGCGCCAGCAGCTTGCAGGAAACGAACTATGGCTACACCTTC.

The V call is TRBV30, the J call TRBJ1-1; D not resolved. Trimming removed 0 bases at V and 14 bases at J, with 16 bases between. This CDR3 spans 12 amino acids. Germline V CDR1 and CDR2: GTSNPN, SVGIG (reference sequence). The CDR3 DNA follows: TGTGCCTGGAGTGTAAAACGCGGAGTACTATTCTTT. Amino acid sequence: CAWSVKRGVLFF.

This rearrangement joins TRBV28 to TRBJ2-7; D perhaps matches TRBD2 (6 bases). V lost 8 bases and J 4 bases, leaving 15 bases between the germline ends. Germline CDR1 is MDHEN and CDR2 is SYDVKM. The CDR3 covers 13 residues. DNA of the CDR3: TGTGCCAGCCGGACTACGTCAACTTACGAGCAGTACTTC. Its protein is CASRTTSTYEQYF.

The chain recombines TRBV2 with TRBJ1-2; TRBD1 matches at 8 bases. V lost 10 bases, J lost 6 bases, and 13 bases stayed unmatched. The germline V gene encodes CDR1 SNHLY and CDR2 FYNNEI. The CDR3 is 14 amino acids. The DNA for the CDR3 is TGTGCCACCTCACGACAGGGACAGGAGGATGGCTACACCTTC. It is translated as CATSRQGQEDGYTF.

The CDR3 DNA reads TGTGCCAGCAGCTCGCCGAGGACAGGGGATTACGAGCAGTACTTC. Protein: CASSSPRTGDYEQYF. The J gene is TRBJ2-7, the V gene TRBV7-9, with 9 bases identical to TRBD1. J was trimmed by 4 bases and V by 4 bases; bases with no gene match: 8. Germline V CDR1 and CDR2: SEHNR, FQNEAQ (reference sequence). This CDR3 spans 15 amino acids.

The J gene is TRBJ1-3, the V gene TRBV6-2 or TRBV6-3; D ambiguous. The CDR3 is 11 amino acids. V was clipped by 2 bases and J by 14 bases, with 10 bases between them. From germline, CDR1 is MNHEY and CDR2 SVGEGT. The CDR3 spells CASSYSLSLYF. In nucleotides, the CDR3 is TGTGCCAGCAGTTACAGTCTATCGTTATATTTT.

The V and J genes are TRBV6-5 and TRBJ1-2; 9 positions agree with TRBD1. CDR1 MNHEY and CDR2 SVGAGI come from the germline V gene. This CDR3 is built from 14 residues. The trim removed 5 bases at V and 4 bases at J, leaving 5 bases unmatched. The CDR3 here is CASSRQGDSYGYTF. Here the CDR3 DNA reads TGTGCCAGCAGTAGACAGGGGGATAGCTATGGCTACACCTTC.